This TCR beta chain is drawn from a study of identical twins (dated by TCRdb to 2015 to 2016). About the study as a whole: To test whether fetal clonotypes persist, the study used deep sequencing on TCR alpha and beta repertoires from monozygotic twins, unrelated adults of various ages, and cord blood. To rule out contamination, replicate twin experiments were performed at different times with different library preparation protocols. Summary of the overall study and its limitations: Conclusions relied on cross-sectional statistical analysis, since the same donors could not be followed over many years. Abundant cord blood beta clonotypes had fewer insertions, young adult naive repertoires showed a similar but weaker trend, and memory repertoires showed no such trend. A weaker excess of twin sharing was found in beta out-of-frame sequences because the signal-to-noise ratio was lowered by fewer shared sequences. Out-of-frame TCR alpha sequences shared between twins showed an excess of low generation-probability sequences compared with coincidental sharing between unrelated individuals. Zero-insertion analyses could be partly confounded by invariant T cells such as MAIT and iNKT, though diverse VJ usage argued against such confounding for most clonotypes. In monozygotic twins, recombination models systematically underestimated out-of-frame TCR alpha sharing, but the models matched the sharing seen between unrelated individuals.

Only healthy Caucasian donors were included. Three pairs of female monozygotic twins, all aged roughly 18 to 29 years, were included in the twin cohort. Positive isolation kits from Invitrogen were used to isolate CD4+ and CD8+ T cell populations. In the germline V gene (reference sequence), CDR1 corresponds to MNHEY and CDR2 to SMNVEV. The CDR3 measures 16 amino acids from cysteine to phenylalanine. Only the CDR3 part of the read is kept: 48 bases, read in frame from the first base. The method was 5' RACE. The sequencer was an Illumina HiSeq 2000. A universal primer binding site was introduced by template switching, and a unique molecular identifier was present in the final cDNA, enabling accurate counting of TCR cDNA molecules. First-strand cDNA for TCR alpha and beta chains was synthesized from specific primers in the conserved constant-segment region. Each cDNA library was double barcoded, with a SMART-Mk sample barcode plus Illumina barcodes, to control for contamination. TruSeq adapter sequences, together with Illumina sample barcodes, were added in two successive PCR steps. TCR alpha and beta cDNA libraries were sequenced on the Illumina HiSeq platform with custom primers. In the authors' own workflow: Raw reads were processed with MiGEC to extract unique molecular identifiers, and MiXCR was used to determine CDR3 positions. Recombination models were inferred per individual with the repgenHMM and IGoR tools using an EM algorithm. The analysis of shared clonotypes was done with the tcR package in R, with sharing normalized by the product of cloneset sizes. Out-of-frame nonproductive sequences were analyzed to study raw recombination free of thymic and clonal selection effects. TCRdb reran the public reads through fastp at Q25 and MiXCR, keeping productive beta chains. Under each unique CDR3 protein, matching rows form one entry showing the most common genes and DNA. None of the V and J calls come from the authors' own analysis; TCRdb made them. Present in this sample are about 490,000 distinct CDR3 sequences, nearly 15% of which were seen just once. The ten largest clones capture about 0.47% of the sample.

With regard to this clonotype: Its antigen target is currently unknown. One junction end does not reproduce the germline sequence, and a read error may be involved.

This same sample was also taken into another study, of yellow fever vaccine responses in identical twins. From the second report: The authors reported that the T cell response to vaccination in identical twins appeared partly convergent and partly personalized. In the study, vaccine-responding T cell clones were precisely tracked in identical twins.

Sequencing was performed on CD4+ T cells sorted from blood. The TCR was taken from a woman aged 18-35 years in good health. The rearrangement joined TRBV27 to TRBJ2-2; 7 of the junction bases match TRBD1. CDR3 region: CASSPFQTGNAGELFF. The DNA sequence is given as TGTGCCAGCAGTCCCTTCCAGACAGGGAACGCCGGGGAGCTGTTTTTT.